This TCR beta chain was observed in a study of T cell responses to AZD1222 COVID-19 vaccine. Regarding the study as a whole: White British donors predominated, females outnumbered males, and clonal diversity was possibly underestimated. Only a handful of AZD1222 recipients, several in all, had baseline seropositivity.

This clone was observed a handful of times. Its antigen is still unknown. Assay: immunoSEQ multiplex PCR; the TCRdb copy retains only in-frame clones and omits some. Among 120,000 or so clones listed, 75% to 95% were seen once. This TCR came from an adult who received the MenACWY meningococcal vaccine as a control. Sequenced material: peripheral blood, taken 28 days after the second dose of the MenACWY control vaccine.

The CDR3 nucleotides are TGTGCCAGCAGCTCCGGACTAGCGGGAGCAAATGAGCAGTTCTTC. Translated, it gives CASSSGLAGANEQFF. The rearrangement joins TRBV7-8 to TRBJ2-1; TRBD2 agrees at 13 bases. Unmatched junction bases numbered 4, after V lost 4 bases and J lost 7 bases. Germline-derived CDR1 and CDR2 are SGHVS and FQNEAQ. CDR3 length: 15 residues.